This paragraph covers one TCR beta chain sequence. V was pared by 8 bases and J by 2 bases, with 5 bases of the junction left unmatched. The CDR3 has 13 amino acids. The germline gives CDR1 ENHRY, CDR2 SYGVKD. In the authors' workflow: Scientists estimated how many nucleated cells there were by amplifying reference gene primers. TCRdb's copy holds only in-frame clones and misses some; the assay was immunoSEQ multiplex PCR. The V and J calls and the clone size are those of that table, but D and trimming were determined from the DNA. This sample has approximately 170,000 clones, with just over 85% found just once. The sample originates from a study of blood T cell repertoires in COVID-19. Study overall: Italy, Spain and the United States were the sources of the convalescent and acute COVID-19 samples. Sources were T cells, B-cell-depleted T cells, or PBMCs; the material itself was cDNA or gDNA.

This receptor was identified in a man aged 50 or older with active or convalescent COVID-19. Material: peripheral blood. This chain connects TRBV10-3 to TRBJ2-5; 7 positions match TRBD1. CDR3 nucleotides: TGTGCCATCCGACAGGGCCTACAAGAGACCCAGTACTTC. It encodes CAIRQGLQETQYF.